This TCR beta chain appears in the sequencing data of a study of T cell repertoires in cytomegalovirus infection. Looking at the study overall: The study used recently identified HLA-C-restricted and well-studied HLA-B-restricted CMV epitopes. In public TCR beta signatures, there were indications of both CMV infection and matching HLA type. Broader study findings: CMV carriers with the relevant HLA were identified by cumulative public TCR beta family frequency. The ex vivo response showed dominance by HLA-C-restricted CMV-specific TCR beta clonotypes.

This CDR3 is built from 13 residues. Trimming stripped 8 bases from V and 8 bases from J, with 16 bases between. Germline assignment: CDR1 MNHEY and CDR2 SMNVEV (reference sequence). With regard to this clonotype: The antigen is unknown.

TCRdb re-derived calls from the reads in MiXCR, one entry per CDR3 protein. This table has about 770,000 distinct CDR3 sequences, 25% to 35% appearing once. The sequencing here drew on cultured CD8+ T cells from PBMCs, taken from culture after CMV antigen stimulation. This chain uses TRBV27 with TRBJ2-1, with D maybe TRBD2 (6 bases). The source of this sequence is a human donor in good health (CMV status not recorded). Some clones in this sample may be carry-over from other donors' samples. CDR3 sequence reads: CASGEAGIDEQFF. Written as DNA, the CDR3 is TGTGCCAGCGGAGAAGCGGGTATCGATGAGCAGTTCTTC.